This T cell receptor beta chain was obtained from a study of T-cell memory formation after mild COVID-19. V lost 1 base and J 6 bases, leaving 14 bases between the germline ends. Germline loops: CDR1 SGHDT, CDR2 YYEEEE. The CDR3 loop spans 14 amino acids. TCR alpha and TCR beta cDNA libraries with sample barcodes and UMIs came from 5'RACE using constant-segment primers. MiXCR, run by TCRdb on the 5' RACE reads, gives a single entry per CDR3 protein. The sample lists nearly 200,000 distinct CDR3 sequences, around 17% occurring once. The sample comprised PBMCs or a T cell subset sorted from them (not recorded which). The clonotype originates from an adult woman who had mild COVID-19 (a few samples of this study predate the infection). Cell type and time point are not known. The V gene is TRBV5-6, the J gene TRBJ2-7; D not certain. The CDR3 DNA is TGTGCCAGCAGCTTGAGAGTGGATTCGGCCGAGCAGTACTTC. Translation: CASSLRVDSAEQYF.